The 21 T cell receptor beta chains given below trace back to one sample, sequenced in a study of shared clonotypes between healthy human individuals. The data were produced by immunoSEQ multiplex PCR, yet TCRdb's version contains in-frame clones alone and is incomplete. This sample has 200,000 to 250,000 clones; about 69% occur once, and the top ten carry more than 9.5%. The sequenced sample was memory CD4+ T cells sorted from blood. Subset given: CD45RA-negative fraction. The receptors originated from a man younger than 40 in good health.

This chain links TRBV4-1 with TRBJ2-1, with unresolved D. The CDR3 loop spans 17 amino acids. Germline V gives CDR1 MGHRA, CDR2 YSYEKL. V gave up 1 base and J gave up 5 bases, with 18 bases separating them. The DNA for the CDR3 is TGCGCCAGCAGCCAAGGATTTGGGCGAGTCTTAAACAATGAGCAGTTCTTC. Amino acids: CASSQGFGRVLNNEQFF.

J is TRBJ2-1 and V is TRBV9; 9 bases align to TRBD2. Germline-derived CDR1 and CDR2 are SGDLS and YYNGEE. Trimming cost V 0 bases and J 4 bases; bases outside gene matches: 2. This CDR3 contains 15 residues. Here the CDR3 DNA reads TGTGCCAGCAGCGTAGCTAGCGGGGCTTACAATGAGCAGTTCTTC. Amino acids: CASSVASGAYNEQFF.

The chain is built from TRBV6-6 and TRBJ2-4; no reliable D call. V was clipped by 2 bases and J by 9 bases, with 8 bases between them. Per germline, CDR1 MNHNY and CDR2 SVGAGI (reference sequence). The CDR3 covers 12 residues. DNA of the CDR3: TGTGCCAGCAGTTACAGCGACGGCATTCAGTACTTC. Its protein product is CASSYSDGIQYF.

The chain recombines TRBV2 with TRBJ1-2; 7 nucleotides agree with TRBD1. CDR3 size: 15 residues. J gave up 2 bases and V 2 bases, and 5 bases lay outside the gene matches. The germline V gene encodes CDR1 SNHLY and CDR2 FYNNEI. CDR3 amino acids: CASSEPRQGNYGYTF. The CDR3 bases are TGTGCCAGCAGTGAACCTCGACAGGGCAACTATGGCTACACCTTC.

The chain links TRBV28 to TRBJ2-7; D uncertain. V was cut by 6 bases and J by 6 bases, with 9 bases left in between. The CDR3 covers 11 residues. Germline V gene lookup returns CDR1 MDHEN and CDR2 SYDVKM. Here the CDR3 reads CASSSVGEQYF. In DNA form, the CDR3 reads TGTGCCAGCAGCTCCGTTGGCGAGCAGTACTTC.

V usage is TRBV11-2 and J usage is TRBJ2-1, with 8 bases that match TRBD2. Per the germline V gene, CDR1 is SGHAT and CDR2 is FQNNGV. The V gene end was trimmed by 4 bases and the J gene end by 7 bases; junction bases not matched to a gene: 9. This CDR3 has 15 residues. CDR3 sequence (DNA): TGTGCCAGCAGCTCCACCCTTGTAGCGGGAAATGAGCAGTTCTTC. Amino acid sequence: CASSSTLVAGNEQFF.

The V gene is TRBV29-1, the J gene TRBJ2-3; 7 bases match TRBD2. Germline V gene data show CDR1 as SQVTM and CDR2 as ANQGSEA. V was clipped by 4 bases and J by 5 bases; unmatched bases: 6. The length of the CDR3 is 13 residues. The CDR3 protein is CSVGGREGDTQYF. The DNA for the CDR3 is TGCAGCGTTGGAGGTAGGGAGGGAGATACGCAGTATTTT.

The CDR3 is CASSLEAGATYEQYF. CDR3 nucleotide sequence: TGTGCCAGCAGCTTAGAAGCCGGGGCCACCTACGAGCAGTACTTC. V usage is TRBV7-2 and J usage is TRBJ2-7; D could derive from TRBD1 or TRBD2 (5 bases each). Germline-derived CDR1 and CDR2 are SGHTA and FQGNSA. Deletions cut 1 base from V and 2 bases from J, with 12 bases between. CDR3 length: 15 amino acids.

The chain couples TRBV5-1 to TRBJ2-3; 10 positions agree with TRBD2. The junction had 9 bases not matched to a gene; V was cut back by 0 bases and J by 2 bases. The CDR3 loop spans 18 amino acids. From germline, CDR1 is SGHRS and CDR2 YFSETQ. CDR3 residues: CASSLAPIGTSATDTQYF. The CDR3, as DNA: TGCGCCAGCAGCTTGGCCCCGATCGGGACTAGCGCCACAGATACGCAGTATTTT.

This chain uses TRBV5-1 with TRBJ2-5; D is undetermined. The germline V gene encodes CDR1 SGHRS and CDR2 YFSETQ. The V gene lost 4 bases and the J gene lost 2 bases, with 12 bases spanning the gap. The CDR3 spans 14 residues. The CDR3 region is CASSPGPVQETQYF. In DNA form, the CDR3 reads TGCGCCAGCAGCCCTGGACCGGTACAAGAGACCCAGTACTTC.

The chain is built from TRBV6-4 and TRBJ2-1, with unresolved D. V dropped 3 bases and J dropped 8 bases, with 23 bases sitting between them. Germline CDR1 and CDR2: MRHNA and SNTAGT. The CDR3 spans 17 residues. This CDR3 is CASSEFPPPESRYEQFF. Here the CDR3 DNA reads TGTGCCAGCAGTGAGTTCCCCCCGCCGGAATCAAGGTATGAGCAGTTCTTC.

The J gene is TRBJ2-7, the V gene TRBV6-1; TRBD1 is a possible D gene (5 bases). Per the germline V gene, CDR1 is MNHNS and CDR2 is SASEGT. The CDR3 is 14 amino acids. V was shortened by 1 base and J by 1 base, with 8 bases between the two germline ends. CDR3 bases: TGTGCCAGCAGTGAAGGGGGCCTGTCCTACGAGCAGTACTTC. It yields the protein CASSEGGLSYEQYF.

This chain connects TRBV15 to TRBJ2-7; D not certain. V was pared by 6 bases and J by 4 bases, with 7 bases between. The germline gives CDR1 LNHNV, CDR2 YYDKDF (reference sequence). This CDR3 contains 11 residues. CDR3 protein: CATRDGYEQYF. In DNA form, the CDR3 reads TGTGCCACCAGAGACGGATACGAGCAGTACTTC.

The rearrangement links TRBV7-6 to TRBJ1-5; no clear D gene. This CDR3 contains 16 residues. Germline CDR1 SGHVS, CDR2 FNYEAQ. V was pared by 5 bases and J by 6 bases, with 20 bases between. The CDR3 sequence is CASSVTAGVLGQPQHF. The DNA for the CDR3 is TGTGCCAGCAGCGTAACCGCCGGGGTGCTCGGTCAGCCCCAGCATTTT.

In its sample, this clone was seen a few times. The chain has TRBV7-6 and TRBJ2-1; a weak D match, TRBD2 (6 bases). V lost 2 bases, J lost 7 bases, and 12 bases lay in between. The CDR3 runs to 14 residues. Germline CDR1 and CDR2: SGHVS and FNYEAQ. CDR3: CASSLMAGQNEQFF. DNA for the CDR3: TGTGCCAGCAGCTTAATGGCGGGGCAGAATGAGCAGTTCTTC.

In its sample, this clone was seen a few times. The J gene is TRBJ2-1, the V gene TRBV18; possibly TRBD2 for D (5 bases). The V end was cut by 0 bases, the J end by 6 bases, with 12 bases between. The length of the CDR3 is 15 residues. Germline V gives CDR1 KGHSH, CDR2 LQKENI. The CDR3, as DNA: TGTGCCAGCTCACCACCAACTAGATCTCTCAATGAGCAGTTCTTC. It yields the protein CASSPPTRSLNEQFF.

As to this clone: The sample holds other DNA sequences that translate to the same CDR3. CDR3 region: CASSLGGTSGYNEQFF. Here the CDR3 DNA reads TGCGCCAGCAGCTTGGGAGGGACTAGCGGATACAATGAGCAGTTCTTC. This chain connects TRBV5-1 to TRBJ2-1, with 11 bases aligning to TRBD2. Germline V gives CDR1 SGHRS, CDR2 YFSETQ. V shed 0 bases, J shed 4 bases, and the junction held 3 bases outside the gene matches. The CDR3 loop spans 16 amino acids.

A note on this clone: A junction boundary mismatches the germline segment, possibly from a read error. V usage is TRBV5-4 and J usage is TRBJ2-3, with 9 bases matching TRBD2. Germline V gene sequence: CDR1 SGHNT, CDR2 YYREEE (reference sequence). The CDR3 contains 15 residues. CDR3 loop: CGLAGRQMVADTQYF. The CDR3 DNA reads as TGCGGGCTAGCGGGAAGGCAGATGGTCGCAGATACGCAGTATTTT.

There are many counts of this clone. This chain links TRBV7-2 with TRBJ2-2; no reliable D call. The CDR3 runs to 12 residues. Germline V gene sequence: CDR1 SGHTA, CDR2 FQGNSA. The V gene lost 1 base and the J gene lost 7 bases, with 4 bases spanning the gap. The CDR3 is CASSLEVGELFF. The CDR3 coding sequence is TGTGCCAGCAGCTTAGAAGTCGGGGAGCTGTTTTTT.

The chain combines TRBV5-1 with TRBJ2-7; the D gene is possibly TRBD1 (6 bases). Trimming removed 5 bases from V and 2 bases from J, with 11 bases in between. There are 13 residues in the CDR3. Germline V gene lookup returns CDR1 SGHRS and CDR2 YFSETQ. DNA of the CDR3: TGCGCCAGCAGTTACAGGGTGGCCTACGAGCAGTACTTC. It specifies CASSYRVAYEQYF.

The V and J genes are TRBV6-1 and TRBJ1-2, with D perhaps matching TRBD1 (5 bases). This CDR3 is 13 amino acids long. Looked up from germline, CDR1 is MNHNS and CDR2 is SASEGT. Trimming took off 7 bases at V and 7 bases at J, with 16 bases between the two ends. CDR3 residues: CASTRGRAAGYTF. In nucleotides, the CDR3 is TGTGCCAGCACAAGAGGCAGGGCGGCTGGCTACACCTTC.